One sample yielded the 17 T cell receptor beta chains listed below, sequenced in a study of early T cells in non-severe SARS-CoV-2 infection. TCRdb analysed the 5' RACE reads with MiXCR anew, one entry per CDR3 protein. The sample records tens of thousands of distinct CDR3 sequences, approximately 10% being singletons. The sample was whole blood, taken at baseline. Receptors originate from an adult who was a healthcare worker with PCR-confirmed SARS-CoV-2 infection or an uninfected control (not recorded which).

In its sample, this clonotype was seen a few times. The chain joins TRBV29-1 to TRBJ2-3, with TRBD2 matching 8 bases. There are 11 residues in the CDR3. Unmatched junction bases numbered 1, after V lost 6 bases and J lost 5 bases. Germline CDR1 reads SQVTM; CDR2 reads ANQGSEA. CDR3 in DNA: TGCAGCGTCGGGGGGGGAGATACGCAGTATTTT. Its protein is CSVGGGDTQYF.

The sample holds many counts of this clonotype. This sequence joins TRBV18 and TRBJ1-1; D call uncertain. This CDR3 has 13 residues. Trimming cost V 1 base and J 4 bases, with 7 bases left between them. CDR1 KGHSH and CDR2 LQKENI come from the germline V gene. This CDR3 reads CASSPQGLTEAFF. CDR3 coding DNA: TGTGCCAGCTCACCACAGGGTCTCACTGAAGCTTTCTTT.

The V call is TRBV4-1, the J call TRBJ2-3; D uncertain. Trimming removed 1 base at V and 4 bases at J, with 6 bases between. The germline V gene encodes CDR1 MGHRA and CDR2 YSYEKL. The CDR3 covers 13 residues. CDR3 nucleotides: TGCGCCAGCAGCCAAGTTTCGGCAGATACGCAGTATTTT. Protein: CASSQVSADTQYF.

This clonotype was observed many times. V and J are TRBV3-1 and TRBJ1-1; D is uncertain. Between the trimmed V and J ends, which lost 1 base and 1 base, there was a span of 10 bases. Germline-derived CDR1 and CDR2 are LGHDT and YNNKEL (reference sequence). The CDR3 contains 15 residues. CDR3 nucleotide sequence: TGTGCCAGCAGCCAAGTGGGCTTACCGAACACTGAAGCTTTCTTT. The encoded protein is CASSQVGLPNTEAFF.

The V and J genes are TRBV5-1 and TRBJ2-3, with unresolved D. Trimming pared 0 bases from V and 7 bases from J, leaving 9 bases between. The germline CDR1 and CDR2 sequences are SGHRS and YFSETQ. There are 13 residues in the CDR3. The CDR3 DNA follows: TGCGCCAGCAGCTTGGCAAACGGAAATACGCAGTATTTT. Translation gives CASSLANGNTQYF.

This clonotype was detected many times. The CDR3 loop is CASSLSPGPSHEQYF. The CDR3 DNA sequence: TGTGCCAGCAGCCTCTCTCCCGGGCCAAGCCACGAGCAGTACTTC. This chain uses TRBV5-5 with TRBJ2-7; no clear D gene. CDR3 length: 15 residues. The V gene's germline CDR1 is SGHKS and CDR2 YYEKEE (reference sequence). V dropped 4 bases and J dropped 5 bases, with 19 bases sitting between them.

The chain has TRBV12-3 or TRBV12-4 and TRBJ2-1, with 8 bases lining up with TRBD2. J gave up 3 bases and V 6 bases, and 16 bases lay outside the gene matches. CDR3 length: 18 residues. The CDR3 spells CASSLPPTTSANYNEQFF. CDR3 nucleotide sequence: TGTGCCAGCAGCCTACCCCCCACGACTAGCGCCAACTACAATGAGCAGTTCTTC.

In its sample, this clonotype was seen many times. This chain uses TRBV9 with TRBJ2-3, with 9 bases lining up with TRBD2. The trim removed 6 bases at V and 4 bases at J, leaving 3 bases unmatched. Germline V CDR1 and CDR2: SGDLS, YYNGEE. This CDR3 region has 13 residues. In DNA, the CDR3 is TGTGCCAGCACAGCGGGGGGTTCAGATACGCAGTATTTT. It yields the protein CASTAGGSDTQYF.

This sequence joins TRBV9 and TRBJ2-2, with 8 bases fitting TRBD1. There are 15 residues in the CDR3. The germline CDR1 and CDR2 sequences are SGDLS and YYNGEE. Trimming at V came to 3 bases and at J to 1 base, leaving 2 bases not matched to a gene. CDR3 sequence reads: CASSGDRGNTGELFF. The CDR3 DNA reads as TGTGCCAGCAGCGGTGACAGGGGGAACACCGGGGAGCTGTTTTTT.

The rearrangement links TRBV5-1 to TRBJ1-1, with TRBD1 matching 7 bases. The CDR3 sequence is 16 residues long. Trimming took 4 bases from V and 5 from J; bases not matched to a gene: 14. Germline V gene data show CDR1 as SGHRS and CDR2 as YFSETQ. This CDR3 reads CASSPLQGTLGTEAFF. The CDR3 DNA reads TGCGCCAGCAGCCCGCTACAGGGGACCCTTGGAACTGAAGCTTTCTTT. The complete variable domain, with remaining parts taken from reference TRBV5-1 and TRBJ1-1, reads KAGVTQTPRYLIKTRGQQVTLSCSPISGHRSVSWYQQTPGQGLQFLFEYFSETQRNKGNFPGRFSGRQFSNSRSEMNVSTLELGDSALYLCASSPLQGTLGTEAFFGQGTRLTVV.

The table lists this clonotype with many counts. This chain uses TRBV7-3 with TRBJ2-3; 8 nucleotides match TRBD2. V was pared by 3 bases and J by 8 bases, with 22 bases of the junction left unmatched. The CDR3 loop spans 19 amino acids. CDR1 is SGHTA, CDR2 FQGTGA, per germline. The CDR3 is CASSFQSRGQRGRPSTQYF. The CDR3 nucleotides are TGTGCCAGCAGCTTTCAATCTAGGGGTCAGCGGGGGCGTCCCAGTACGCAGTATTTT.

The chain joins TRBV7-8 to TRBJ2-7; possible D gene TRBD2, 7 bases. The V and J ends lost 3 bases and 0 bases respectively, with 12 bases between them. The length of the CDR3 is 15 residues. Germline CDR1 reads SGHVS; CDR2 reads FQNEAQ. CDR3 sequence reads: CASSFAGASSYEQYF. The DNA for the CDR3 is TGTGCCAGCAGCTTTGCGGGGGCCAGCTCCTACGAGCAGTACTTC.

This clonotype showed up many times. The chain joins TRBV28 to TRBJ2-3, with 8 bases lining up with TRBD2. J was trimmed by 4 bases and V by 3 bases; bases with no gene match: 15. The germline CDR1 and CDR2 sequences are MDHEN and SYDVKM. The CDR3 runs to 18 residues. The CDR3 here is CASSLGLLAVWLPDTQYF. Here the CDR3 DNA reads TGTGCCAGCAGTTTGGGCCTACTAGCGGTCTGGCTTCCAGATACGCAGTATTTT.

This chain connects TRBV19 to TRBJ2-7, with TRBD1 matching over 11 bases. The length of the CDR3 is 15 residues. Germline V gene sequence: CDR1 LNHDA, CDR2 SQIVND (reference sequence). After removal of 5 bases from V and 7 bases from J, the junction contained 10 bases not matched to a gene. The DNA for the CDR3 is TGTGCCAGTAGTCCCGGACAGGGGGCCTCTGATGAGCAGTACTTC. Residues: CASSPGQGASDEQYF.

This clonotype came up many times. The chain couples TRBV30 to TRBJ1-1; D unresolved. This CDR3 comprises 14 residues. Germline assignment: CDR1 GTSNPN and CDR2 SVGIG (reference sequence). Trimming stripped 4 bases from V and 0 bases from J, with 12 bases between. The DNA for the CDR3 is TGTGCCTGGACCGTACTACATATGAACACTGAAGCTTTCTTT. This sequence encodes CAWTVLHMNTEAFF.

The chain uses TRBV25-1 and TRBJ1-3, with D maybe TRBD1 (5 bases). V lost 3 bases to trimming and J lost 1 base, with 13 bases between them. This CDR3 contains 16 residues. Germline assignment: CDR1 MGHDK and CDR2 SYGVNS. The CDR3 sequence: CASSDGGVLSGNTIYF. CDR3 in DNA: TGTGCCAGCAGTGACGGGGGAGTCCTTTCTGGAAACACCATATATTTT.

This clonotype was observed a few times. The chain links TRBV6-5 to TRBJ2-6, with 7 bases that match TRBD2. Germline loops: CDR1 MNHEY, CDR2 SVGAGI. Unmatched junction bases numbered 6, after V lost 2 bases and J lost 5 bases. The CDR3 is made up of 16 amino acids. CDR3 residues: CASSYAAGSWANVLTF. CDR3 bases: TGTGCCAGCAGTTACGCAGCGGGGAGCTGGGCCAACGTCCTGACTTTC.